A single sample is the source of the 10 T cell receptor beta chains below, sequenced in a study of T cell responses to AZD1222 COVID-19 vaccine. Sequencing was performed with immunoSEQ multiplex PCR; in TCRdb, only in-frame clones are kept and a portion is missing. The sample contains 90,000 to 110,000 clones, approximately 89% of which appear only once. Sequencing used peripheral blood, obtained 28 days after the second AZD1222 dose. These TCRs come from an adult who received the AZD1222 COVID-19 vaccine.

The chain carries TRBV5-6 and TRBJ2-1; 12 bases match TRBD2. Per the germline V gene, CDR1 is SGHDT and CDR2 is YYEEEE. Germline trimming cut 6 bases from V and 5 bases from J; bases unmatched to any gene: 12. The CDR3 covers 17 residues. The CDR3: CASTVFGTSGFNNEQFF. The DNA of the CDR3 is TGTGCCAGCACCGTATTTGGGACTAGCGGGTTTAACAATGAGCAGTTCTTC.

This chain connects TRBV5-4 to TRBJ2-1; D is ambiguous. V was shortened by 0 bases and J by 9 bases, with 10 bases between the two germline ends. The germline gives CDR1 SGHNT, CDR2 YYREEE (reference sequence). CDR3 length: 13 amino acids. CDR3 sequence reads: CASSLVEYGEQFF. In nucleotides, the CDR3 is TGTGCCAGCAGCTTGGTGGAATACGGTGAGCAGTTCTTC. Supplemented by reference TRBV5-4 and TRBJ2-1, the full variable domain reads ETGVTQSPTHLIKTRGQQVTLRCSSQSGHNTVSWYQQALGQGPQFIFQYYREEENGRGNFPPRFSGLQFPNYSSELNVNALELDDSALYLCASSLVEYGEQFFGPGTRLTVL.

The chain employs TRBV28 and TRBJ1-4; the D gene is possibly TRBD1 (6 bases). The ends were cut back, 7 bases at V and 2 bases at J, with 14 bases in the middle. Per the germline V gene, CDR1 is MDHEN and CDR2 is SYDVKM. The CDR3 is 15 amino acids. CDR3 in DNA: TGTGCCAGCACCCGACCGGGGGGCACTAATGAAAAACTGTTTTTT. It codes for CASTRPGGTNEKLFF.

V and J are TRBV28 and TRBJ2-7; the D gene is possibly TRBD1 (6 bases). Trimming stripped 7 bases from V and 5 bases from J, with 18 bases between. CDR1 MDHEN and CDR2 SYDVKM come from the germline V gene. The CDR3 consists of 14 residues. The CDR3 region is CASKQGAFGNEQYF. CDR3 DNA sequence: TGTGCCAGCAAACAGGGCGCCTTTGGGAACGAGCAGTACTTC.

The CDR3 sequence: CASSQFSYEQYF. CDR3 nucleotides: TGTGCCAGCAGCCAATTCTCCTACGAGCAGTACTTC. The chain joins TRBV3-1 (or the pseudogene TRBV3-2) to TRBJ2-7; D is unclear. The CDR3 runs 12 residues. V gave up 2 bases and J gave up 0 bases, with 2 bases separating them. Germline V gene sequence: CDR1 LGHDT, CDR2 YNNKEL (reference sequence).

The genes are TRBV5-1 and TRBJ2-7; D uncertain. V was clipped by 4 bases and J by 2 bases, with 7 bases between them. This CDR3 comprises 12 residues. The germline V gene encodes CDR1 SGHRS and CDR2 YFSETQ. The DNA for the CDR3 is TGCGCCAGCAGCCAGACACCCTACGAGCAGTACTTC. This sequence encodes CASSQTPYEQYF.

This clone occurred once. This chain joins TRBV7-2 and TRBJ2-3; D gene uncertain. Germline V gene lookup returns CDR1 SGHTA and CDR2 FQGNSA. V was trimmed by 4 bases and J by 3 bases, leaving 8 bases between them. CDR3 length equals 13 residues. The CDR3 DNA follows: TGTGCCAGCAGCTACGGTTGGACAGATACGCAGTATTTT. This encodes CASSYGWTDTQYF.

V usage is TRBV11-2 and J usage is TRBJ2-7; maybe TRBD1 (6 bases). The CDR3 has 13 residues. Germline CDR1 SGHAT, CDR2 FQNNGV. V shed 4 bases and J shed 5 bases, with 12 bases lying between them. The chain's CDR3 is CASSWTASNEQYF. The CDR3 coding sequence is TGTGCCAGCAGCTGGACAGCCAGCAACGAGCAGTACTTC. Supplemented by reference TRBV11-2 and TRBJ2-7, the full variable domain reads EAGVAQSPRYKIIEKRQSVAFWCNPISGHATLYWYQQILGQGPKLLIQFQNNGVVDDSQLPKDRFSAERLKGVDSTLKIQPAKLEDSAVYLCASSWTASNEQYFGPGTRLTVT.

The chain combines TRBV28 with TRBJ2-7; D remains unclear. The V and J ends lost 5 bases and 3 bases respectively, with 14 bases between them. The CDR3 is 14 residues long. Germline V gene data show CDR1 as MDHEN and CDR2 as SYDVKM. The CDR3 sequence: CASSPSLGFYEQYF. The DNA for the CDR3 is TGTGCCAGCAGTCCCTCCCTGGGTTTCTACGAGCAGTACTTC. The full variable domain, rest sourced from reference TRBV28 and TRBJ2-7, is DVKVTQSSRYLVKRTGEKVFLECVQDMDHENMFWYRQDPGLGLRLIYFSYDVKMKEKGDIPEGYSVSREKKERFSLILESASTNQTSMYLCASSPSLGFYEQYFGPGTRLTVT.

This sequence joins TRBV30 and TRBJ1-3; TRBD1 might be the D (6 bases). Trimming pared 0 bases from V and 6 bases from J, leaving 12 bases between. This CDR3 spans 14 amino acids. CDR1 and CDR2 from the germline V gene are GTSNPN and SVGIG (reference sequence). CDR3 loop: CAWSVGTHLNTIYF. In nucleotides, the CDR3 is TGTGCCTGGAGTGTCGGGACACATTTAAACACCATATATTTT. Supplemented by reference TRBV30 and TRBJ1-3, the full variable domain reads SQTIHQWPATLVQPVGSPLSLECTVEGTSNPNLYWYRQAAGRGLQLLFYSVGIGQISSEVPQNLSASRPQDRQFILSSKKLLLSDSGFYLCAWSVGTHLNTIYFGEGSWLTVV.